This TCR beta chain came from a study of cytomegalovirus exposure and HLA in healthy donors. Whole-study context: Most genotyped donors, 65% to 90% of fewer than 400, had Caucasian-associated genetic ancestry. Study-wide results and caveats: In vitro checks showed that a few CMV-associated chains really do target CMV antigens. TCR beta V- and J-gene trimming, according to a later analysis, was linked to a missense DCLRE1C variant.

13 Jbeta primers and 60 Vbeta primers were used for the PCR. Data came from immunoSEQ multiplex PCR; TCRdb stores just in-frame clones and leaves some out. The sample has over 95,000 clones, approximately 83% seen once. The J segment lost 5 bases and the V segment lost 3 bases, leaving 5 bases of the junction unmatched. Germline CDR1 and CDR2: SGDLS and YYNGEE. The CDR3 runs to 14 residues. This clone was detected a few times. Its antigen remains unknown. This TCR was recovered from a woman younger than 30 in good health and CMV-seronegative. The gene calls are TRBV9 and TRBJ2-3; TRBD2 aligns across 8 bases. The sample taken for sequencing was PBMCs. The DNA for the CDR3 is TGTGCCAGCAGCGGGGGACTAGGTGTAGATACGCAGTATTTT. Protein sequence: CASSGGLGVDTQYF.